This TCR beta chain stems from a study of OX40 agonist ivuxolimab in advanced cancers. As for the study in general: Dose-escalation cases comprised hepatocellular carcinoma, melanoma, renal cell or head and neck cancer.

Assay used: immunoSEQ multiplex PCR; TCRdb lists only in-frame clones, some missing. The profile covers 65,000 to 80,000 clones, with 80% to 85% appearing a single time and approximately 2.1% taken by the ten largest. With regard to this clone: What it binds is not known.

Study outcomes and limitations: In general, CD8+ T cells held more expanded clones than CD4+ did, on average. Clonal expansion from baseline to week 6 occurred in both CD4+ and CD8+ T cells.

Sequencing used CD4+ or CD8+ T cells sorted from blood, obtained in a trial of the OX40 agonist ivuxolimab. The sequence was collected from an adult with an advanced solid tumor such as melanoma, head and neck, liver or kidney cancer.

The CDR3 DNA is TGTGCCAGCAGCCAAGTATCTCCGGGACAGGGGGCTGCTTCACCCCTCCACTTT. As protein: CASSQVSPGQGAASPLHF. The V gene is TRBV4-2, the J gene TRBJ1-6; 12 positions match TRBD1. Germline V gene lookup returns CDR1 LGHNA and CDR2 YNFKEQ. V shed 1 base and J 9 bases; nucleotides not matched to a gene: 10. CDR3 size: 18 residues.